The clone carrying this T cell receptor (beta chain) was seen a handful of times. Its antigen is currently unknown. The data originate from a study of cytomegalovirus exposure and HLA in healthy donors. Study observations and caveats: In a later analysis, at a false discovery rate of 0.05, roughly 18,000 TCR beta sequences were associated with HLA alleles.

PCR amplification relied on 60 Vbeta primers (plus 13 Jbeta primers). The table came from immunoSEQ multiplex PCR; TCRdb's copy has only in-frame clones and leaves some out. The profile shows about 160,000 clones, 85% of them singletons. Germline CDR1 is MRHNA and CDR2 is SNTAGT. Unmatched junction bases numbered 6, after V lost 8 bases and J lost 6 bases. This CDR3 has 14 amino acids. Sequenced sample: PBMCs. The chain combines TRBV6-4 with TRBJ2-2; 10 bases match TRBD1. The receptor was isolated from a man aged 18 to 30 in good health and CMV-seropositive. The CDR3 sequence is CASRQGARAGELFF. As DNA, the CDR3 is TGTGCCAGCCGACAGGGGGCGCGAGCCGGGGAGCTGTTTTTT.